Below, 30 T cell receptor beta chains from the same sample are listed, as sequenced in a study of blood T cell repertoires in COVID-19. TCRdb keeps only in-frame clones here, not all; method: immunoSEQ multiplex PCR. The data show roughly 200,000 clones, approximately 86% seen once. Sequencing was done on a sample of peripheral blood. The receptor set was obtained from a man between 18 and 29 years old with active or convalescent COVID-19.

The rearrangement links TRBV7-2 to TRBJ1-5; D remains ambiguous. V lost 3 bases, J lost 0 bases, and 12 bases lay in between. Germline CDR1 reads SGHTA; CDR2 reads FQGNSA. There are 16 residues in the CDR3. The CDR3: CASSLGRAYSNQPQHF. The CDR3 DNA reads as TGTGCCAGCAGCTTGGGGAGGGCCTATAGCAATCAGCCCCAGCATTTT.

CDR3 sequence: CASSIPGLRNNEQFF. The CDR3 nucleotides are TGTGCCAGCAGCATACCGGGACTACGCAACAATGAGCAGTTCTTC. V and J are TRBV5-4 and TRBJ2-1; 7 bases line up with TRBD2. There are 15 residues in the CDR3. Per the germline V gene, CDR1 is SGHNT and CDR2 is YYREEE (reference sequence). V dropped 4 bases and J dropped 5; count of bases not matched to a gene: 9.

This clone appeared a single time. V usage is TRBV5-1 and J usage is TRBJ2-3, with a tentative D call TRBD1 (6 bases). CDR3 length equals 13 residues. V was clipped by 0 bases and J by 5 bases, with 7 bases between them. CDR1 and CDR2 (germline): SGHRS, YFSETQ. Here the CDR3 DNA reads TGCGCCAGCAGCTTGGCAGGGGAAGATACGCAGTATTTT. Its protein is CASSLAGEDTQYF.

This clone was counted once. The chain has TRBV2 and TRBJ2-3; D is possibly TRBD2 (6 bases). Deletions cut 3 bases from V and 9 bases from J, with 19 bases between. Germline V CDR1 and CDR2: SNHLY, FYNNEI. This CDR3 is 15 amino acids long. CDR3 residues: CASSEAPSALLTQYF. Here the CDR3 DNA reads TGTGCCAGCAGTGAGGCCCCTAGCGCCCTCCTCACGCAGTATTTT.

The rearrangement links TRBV27 to TRBJ2-3; D remains ambiguous. The germline CDR1 and CDR2 sequences are MNHEY and SMNVEV (reference sequence). V was cut by 3 bases and J by 0 bases, with 13 bases left in between. CDR3 length: 16 residues. The CDR3 spells CASSFRRFGSTDTQYF. CDR3 in DNA: TGTGCCAGCAGTTTTCGGCGGTTCGGGAGCACAGATACGCAGTATTTT.

This chain connects TRBV30 to TRBJ2-2; perhaps TRBD2 as D (5 bases). The CDR3 has 14 residues. The V gene's germline CDR1 is GTSNPN and CDR2 SVGIG (reference sequence). Trimming removed 0 bases from V and 6 bases from J, with 11 bases in between. Here the CDR3 DNA reads TGTGCCTGGAGTGTTTACGGGCGGGCCGGGGAGCTGTTTTTT. It specifies CAWSVYGRAGELFF.

V is TRBV28 and J is TRBJ1-1; unclear D gene. Germline V gene sequence: CDR1 MDHEN, CDR2 SYDVKM. The CDR3 sequence is 13 residues long. V was pared by 1 base and J by 6 bases, with 9 bases between. The CDR3: CASSLSSPPEAFF. In DNA form, the CDR3 reads TGTGCCAGCAGTTTATCCTCTCCTCCTGAAGCTTTCTTT.

This chain connects TRBV7-9 to TRBJ2-1; perhaps TRBD1 as D (5 bases). The CDR3 is made up of 15 amino acids. Trimming took 4 bases from V and 0 from J, leaving 10 bases between them. Germline V gene sequence: CDR1 SEHNR, CDR2 FQNEAQ (reference sequence). The CDR3 nucleotides are TGTGCCAGCAGCTCAGGGCGGACCTCCTACAATGAGCAGTTCTTC. Its translation is CASSSGRTSYNEQFF.

The rearrangement links TRBV5-1 to TRBJ2-3, with D possibly matching TRBD1 (6 bases). The CDR3 is 15 residues long. The V gene lost 6 bases and the J gene lost 0 bases, with 14 bases spanning the gap. Germline V gene data show CDR1 as SGHRS and CDR2 as YFSETQ. CDR3 residues: CASTRQGHSTDTQYF. The CDR3 DNA follows: TGCGCCAGCACCCGGCAGGGGCATAGCACAGATACGCAGTATTTT.

This sequence joins TRBV5-4 and TRBJ2-3; TRBD2 matches at 11 bases. Germline lookup yields CDR1 SGHNT and CDR2 YYREEE (reference sequence). CDR3 length equals 16 residues. The V and J ends lost 4 bases and 6 bases, in that order; junction bases with no gene match: 10. The CDR3 spells CASSMDGTSGSDTQYF. The CDR3 bases are TGTGCCAGCAGCATGGATGGGACTAGCGGATCGGATACGCAGTATTTT. Based on the CDR3 plus reference TRBV5-4 and TRBJ2-3, the full variable domain is ETGVTQSPTHLIKTRGQQVTLRCSSQSGHNTVSWYQQALGQGPQFIFQYYREEENGRGNFPPRFSGLQFPNYSSELNVNALELDDSALYLCASSMDGTSGSDTQYFGPGTRLTVL.

The chain recombines TRBV3-1 (or the pseudogene TRBV3-2) with TRBJ2-2; no clear D gene. CDR1 LGHDT and CDR2 YNNKEL come from the germline V gene (reference sequence). Trimming removed 3 bases at V and 6 bases at J, with 8 bases between. The CDR3 sequence is 13 residues long. The CDR3 region is CASSHASAGELFF. The CDR3, as DNA: TGTGCCAGCAGCCACGCGAGTGCCGGGGAGCTGTTTTTT.

The chain has TRBV19 and TRBJ1-5, with 7 positions matching TRBD1. This CDR3 is built from 14 residues. Germline V gene lookup returns CDR1 LNHDA and CDR2 SQIVND (reference sequence). V lost 5 bases to trimming and J lost 2 bases; unmatched junction nucleotides: 3. The CDR3 DNA follows: TGTGCCAGTAGTCGACAGGGTGGCAATCAGCCCCAGCATTTT. Translating it yields CASSRQGGNQPQHF.

The rearrangement joins TRBV7-9 to TRBJ1-3, with unresolved D. V dropped 5 bases and J dropped 0 bases, with 14 bases sitting between them. CDR1 is SEHNR and CDR2 is FQNEAQ in the germline V gene (reference sequence). The CDR3 totals 16 residues. The CDR3 loop reads CASSGTTSSSGNTIYF. As DNA, the CDR3 is TGTGCCAGCAGCGGAACGACTTCTAGCTCTGGAAACACCATATATTTT.

The V call is TRBV5-6, the J call TRBJ1-1, with a weak D call TRBD1 (5 bases). CDR1 is SGHDT, CDR2 YYEEEE, per germline. This CDR3 has 14 amino acids. The germline V and J ends were trimmed by 2 bases and 3 bases, with 11 bases remaining between them. The CDR3 sequence: CASSFRSGDTEAFF. DNA for the CDR3: TGTGCCAGCAGCTTTAGGTCGGGGGACACTGAAGCTTTCTTT.

The chain carries TRBV4-1 and TRBJ1-6; TRBD1 matches 9 bases. Trimming at V came to 3 bases and at J to 4 bases, leaving 4 bases not matched to a gene. Germline V lookup: CDR1 MGHRA, CDR2 YSYEKL. This CDR3 is built from 16 residues. CDR3 DNA: TGCGCCAGCAGCCACCCGGGACAGGGATATAATTCACCCCTCCACTTT. Protein sequence: CASSHPGQGYNSPLHF.

The rearrangement links TRBV5-6 to TRBJ2-7; D gene unclear. The CDR3 sequence is 14 residues long. Germline values: CDR1 SGHDT, CDR2 YYEEEE. V lost 0 bases and J 0 bases, leaving 7 bases between the germline ends. Written as DNA, the CDR3 is TGTGCCAGCAGCTTGGTTGGCTTCTCCTACGAGCAGTACTTC. It specifies CASSLVGFSYEQYF.

V usage is TRBV4-1 and J usage is TRBJ1-4; the D is unclear. Germline V gene sequence: CDR1 MGHRA, CDR2 YSYEKL. The CDR3 loop spans 15 amino acids. V gave up 0 bases and J gave up 4 bases, with 9 bases separating them. The CDR3: CASSQDPGINEKLFF. The CDR3 region has the DNA TGCGCCAGCAGCCAAGATCCGGGGATTAATGAAAAACTGTTTTTT.

Notes on this clone: Within the sample, other DNA sequences also encode this same CDR3. The rearrangement uses TRBV28 and TRBJ1-2, with 7 bases identical to TRBD1. Germline CDR1 reads MDHEN; CDR2 reads SYDVKM. The CDR3 runs 13 residues. V was pared by 6 bases and J by 4 bases, with 5 bases of the junction left unmatched. The CDR3 bases are TGTGCCAGCAGCGAAGCAGGGGGCTATGGCTACACCTTC. Translating gives CASSEAGGYGYTF.

V usage is TRBV5-1 and J usage is TRBJ1-2, with 9 bases identical to TRBD1. V shed 4 bases, J shed 7 bases, and the junction held 8 bases outside the gene matches. The CDR3 runs 14 residues. The germline V gene has CDR1 SGHRS and CDR2 YFSETQ. CDR3 bases: TGCGCCAGCAGCCTGGGACAGGGAGTTAGTGGCTACACCTTC. It yields the protein CASSLGQGVSGYTF.

The table lists this clone with a few counts. The rearrangement uses TRBV7-9 and TRBJ1-5, with a possible D match to TRBD1 (5 bases). This CDR3 contains 14 residues. Trimming removed 5 bases from V and 0 bases from J, with 8 bases in between. Per germline, CDR1 SEHNR and CDR2 FQNEAQ (reference sequence). CDR3 nucleotide sequence: TGTGCCAGCAGCCAGGACAATAGCAATCAGCCCCAGCATTTT. This translates into CASSQDNSNQPQHF.

This clone was detected many times. The chain employs TRBV9 and TRBJ2-7, with TRBD2 identical over 8 bases. CDR1 is SGDLS and CDR2 is YYNGEE in the germline V gene. V dropped 2 bases and J dropped 2; count of bases not matched to a gene: 6. The CDR3 runs 15 residues. The CDR3 loop reads CASSVGTAGAYEQYF. In DNA, the CDR3 is TGTGCCAGCAGCGTCGGAACAGCGGGGGCCTACGAGCAGTACTTC. Drawing the rest from reference TRBV9 and TRBJ2-7, the complete variable domain is DSGVTQTPKHLITATGQRVTLRCSPRSGDLSVYWYQQSLDQGLQFLIQYYNGEERAKGNILERFSAQQFPDLHSELNLSSLELGDSALYFCASSVGTAGAYEQYFGPGTRLTVT.

This clone came up once. The V call is TRBV23-1, the J call TRBJ2-3; 10 bases are shared with TRBD2. TRBV23-1 is classed as an ORF, of uncertain function. This CDR3 has 19 amino acids. V shed 3 bases, J shed 4 bases, and the junction held 16 bases outside the gene matches. The CDR3 loop reads CASSHYQPPGLAIPDTQYF. The CDR3, as DNA: TGCGCCAGCAGTCACTACCAACCACCGGGACTAGCGATCCCAGATACGCAGTATTTT.

V and J are TRBV15 and TRBJ1-4; TRBD1 might be the D (6 bases). This CDR3 region has 13 residues. Germline V gene sequence: CDR1 LNHNV, CDR2 YYDKDF (reference sequence). With 3 bases removed from V and 8 bases from J, the gap between germline ends came to 10 bases. The CDR3 spells CATSRGQREKLFF. The CDR3 region has the DNA TGTGCCACCAGCAGGGGACAAAGGGAAAAACTGTTTTTT.

Comments on this clone: At one end the junction does not follow the germline gene, possibly because of a read error. This chain connects TRBV2 to TRBJ2-7; TRBD1 matches at 7 bases. The CDR3 loop spans 12 amino acids. Looked up from germline, CDR1 is SNHLY and CDR2 is FYNNEI. DNA of the CDR3: TGTGCCAGCAGTGGTTATGGTGGACAGGATGATTTC. Translating gives CASSGYGGQDDF.

V and J are TRBV25-1 and TRBJ2-1; 13 bases align to TRBD2. This CDR3 is 16 amino acids long. Germline V gene sequence: CDR1 MGHDK, CDR2 SYGVNS. Unmatched junction bases numbered 9, after V lost 5 bases and J lost 8 bases. The CDR3: CASSRRTSGRSDEQFF. The CDR3 bases are TGTGCCAGCAGTCGCAGGACTAGCGGGAGATCCGATGAGCAGTTCTTC.

J is TRBJ1-2 and V is TRBV10-1; TRBD1 agrees at 9 bases. The CDR3 spans 17 residues. V shed 5 bases, J shed 1 base, and the junction held 11 bases outside the gene matches. CDR1 is WNHNN, CDR2 SYGVQD, per germline (reference sequence). The CDR3 coding sequence is TGCGCCAGCAGTCCCGGGACAGGGAATGCCCTTAACTATGGCTACACCTTC. Encoded protein: CASSPGTGNALNYGYTF.

V usage is TRBV3-1 (or the pseudogene TRBV3-2) and J usage is TRBJ1-1; D remains ambiguous. V lost 0 bases and J 5 bases, leaving 13 bases between the germline ends. The CDR3 consists of 15 residues. In germline, CDR1 is LGHDT, CDR2 YNNKEL (reference sequence). The CDR3 DNA follows: TGTGCCAGCAGCCAAGACCTGGTTTTGAGGACTGAAGCTTTCTTT. Amino acid sequence: CASSQDLVLRTEAFF.

The chain links TRBV4-2 to TRBJ2-7; perhaps TRBD2 as D (6 bases). The CDR3 has 18 residues. CDR1 is LGHNA, CDR2 YNFKEQ, per germline. The V and J ends lost 0 bases and 4 bases respectively, with 22 bases between them. The CDR3 region is CASSQDAGNLGGKYEQYF. For the CDR3, the DNA is TGTGCCAGCAGCCAAGATGCGGGAAACCTTGGCGGGAAGTACGAGCAGTACTTC.

The chain carries TRBV2 and TRBJ1-5; 7 nucleotides agree with TRBD1. After removal of 2 bases from V and 5 bases from J, the junction contained 6 bases not matched to a gene. CDR1 SNHLY and CDR2 FYNNEI come from the germline V gene. The CDR3 contains 15 residues. CDR3 sequence (DNA): TGTGCCAGCAGTGAAAGGGGGGACAGCGATCAGCCCCAGCATTTT. Its translation: CASSERGDSDQPQHF. The full variable domain, its missing parts supplied by reference TRBV2 and TRBJ1-5, is EPEVTQTPSHQVTQMGQEVILRCVPISNHLYFYWYRQILGQKVEFLVSFYNNEISEKSEIFDDQFSVERPDGSNFTLKIRSTKLEDSAMYFCASSERGDSDQPQHFGDGTRLSIL.

The chain has TRBV18 and TRBJ1-4; D is unclear. The germline V gene has CDR1 KGHSH and CDR2 LQKENI. The CDR3 length is 13 residues. The V end was cut by 7 bases, the J end by 7 bases, with 13 bases between. The CDR3 region is CASFNRRGEKLFF. CDR3 sequence (DNA): TGTGCCAGCTTCAATAGACGGGGTGAAAAACTGTTTTTT.